These T cell receptor beta chains were read from a single sample in a study of T-cell reconstitution after alpha-beta-depleted transplantation in children. TCRdb called the PCR reads again in MiXCR, with one record for every CDR3 protein. The sample yields about 410,000 distinct CDR3 sequences, roughly 20% seen once. Sequenced material: PBMCs from the stem cell graft donor, taken from the stem cell graft. These receptors came from a human donor who donated a stem cell graft to a child with acute myeloid leukemia. Each CDR3 is given with its conserved first and last residue. The D gene is left open where the match is weak. Clone size is given for some rows only: seen once, a few or many times, or a class if the clone is expanded.

V gene	J gene	clone size	D gene	CDR3 protein	CDR3 DNA
TRBV7-9	TRBJ2-1	-	TRBD2	CASSFPASGRYNNEQFF	TGTGCCAGCAGCTTCCCGGCTAGCGGGAGGTATAACAATGAGCAGTTCTTC
TRBV5-1	TRBJ2-7	few	TRBD1	CASSLFPGQGYEQYF	TGCGCCAGCAGCTTGTTCCCGGGACAGGGCTACGAGCAGTACTTC
TRBV27	TRBJ2-2	-	-	CASRYLGAGELFF	TGTGCCAGCAGATACCTGGGCGCCGGGGAGCTGTTTTTT
TRBV5-1	TRBJ2-2	many	-	CASSLDNPGVGTGELFF	TGCGCCAGCAGCTTGGATAATCCGGGAGTAGGTACCGGGGAGCTGTTTTTT
TRBV25-1	TRBJ1-2	many	-	CASSQWEYGYTF	TGTGCCAGCAGCCAGTGGGAGTATGGCTACACCTTC
TRBV7-2	TRBJ2-7	many	-	CASAEAGKGYEQYF	TGTGCCAGCGCAGAGGCGGGAAAGGGCTACGAGCAGTACTTC
TRBV20-1	TRBJ1-2	-	TRBD1	CSADAEGAISYGYTF	TGCAGTGCCGATGCGGAGGGGGCGATCTCCTATGGCTACACCTTC
TRBV7-9	TRBJ1-4	-	TRBD1	CASSPTGQANEKLFF	TGTGCCAGCAGCCCGACAGGACAGGCTAATGAAAAACTGTTTTTT
TRBV24-1	TRBJ2-1	few	TRBD2	CATSDSGTSRRNEQFF	TGTGCCACCAGTGATTCCGGGACTAGCCGGCGGAATGAGCAGTTCTTC
TRBV20-1	TRBJ2-5	many	TRBD1	CSVDRGETQYF	TGCAGCGTGGACAGGGGAGAGACCCAGTACTTC
TRBV7-3	TRBJ2-3	few	-	CASSLTGYLDTQYF	TGTGCCAGCAGCTTAACGGGATATCTGGATACGCAGTATTTT
TRBV20-1	TRBJ2-7	many	-	CSATAFRRSYEQYF	TGCAGTGCTACTGCCTTCAGGAGATCCTACGAGCAGTACTTC
TRBV7-6	TRBJ2-2	few	-	CASSLGPGQNTGELFF	TGTGCCAGCAGCTTAGGGCCGGGACAGAACACCGGGGAGCTGTTTTTT
TRBV24-1	TRBJ2-1	-	-	CATSDSQGYNEQFF	TGTGCCACCAGTGACTCCCAGGGCTACAATGAGCAGTTCTTC
TRBV4-1	TRBJ2-1	-	-	CASSQGPGTTGNEQFF	TGCGCCAGCAGCCAGGGTCCCGGGACGACGGGCAATGAGCAGTTCTTC
TRBV12-3/TRBV12-4	TRBJ2-3	many	TRBD2	CASSSRLAGPPDTQYF	TGTGCCAGCAGTTCGAGACTAGCGGGACCCCCAGATACGCAGTATTTT
TRBV4-2	TRBJ2-7	-	-	CASSPQRAGYEQYF	TGTGCCAGCAGCCCCCAACGGGCGGGTTACGAGCAGTACTTC
TRBV6-5	TRBJ2-2	few	TRBD2	CASSYVGGAGASGGGELFF	TGTGCCAGCAGTTACGTAGGCGGAGCAGGAGCTAGCGGCGGCGGGGAGCTGTTTTTT
TRBV10-2	TRBJ2-7	-	TRBD1	CASSGDRAVEQYF	TGCGCCAGCAGTGGGGACAGAGCGGTCGAGCAGTACTTC
TRBV28	TRBJ1-5	few	TRBD1	CASTGQGKYQPQHF	TGTGCCAGTACCGGACAGGGAAAGTATCAGCCCCAGCATTTT
TRBV29-1	TRBJ2-3	many	TRBD2	CSVEGGLAGPEGGTDTQYF	TGCAGCGTTGAAGGTGGACTAGCGGGGCCAGAAGGAGGCACAGATACGCAGTATTTT
TRBV29-1	TRBJ1-1	many	-	CSVGQALNTEAFF	TGCAGCGTTGGACAGGCACTGAACACTGAAGCTTTCTTT
TRBV20-1	TRBJ2-1	-	-	CSASYEGITYNEQFF	TGCAGTGCCTCCTATGAGGGTATCACGTACAATGAGCAGTTCTTC
TRBV12-3/TRBV12-4	TRBJ2-7	-	-	CASRSSASEYEQYF	TGTGCCAGCAGGTCTTCCGCCAGCGAATACGAGCAGTACTTC
TRBV20-1	TRBJ1-5	-	-	CSARRWDNQPQHF	TGCAGTGCTAGGCGGTGGGATAATCAGCCCCAGCATTTT
TRBV29-1	TRBJ2-6	few	-	CSVEESTSSSGANVLTF	TGCAGCGTTGAAGAGTCAACATCGAGCTCTGGGGCCAACGTCCTGACTTTC
TRBV12-3/TRBV12-4	TRBJ1-6	few	-	CASSSTRARNSPLHF	TGTGCCAGCAGTTCGACCCGGGCCCGGAATTCACCCCTCCACTTT
TRBV20-1	TRBJ2-4	many	TRBD2	CSARVGGSVKNIQYF	TGCAGTGCTAGAGTCGGCGGGAGCGTCAAAAACATTCAGTACTTC
TRBV20-1	TRBJ1-4	many	TRBD1	CSAWTGRLMWGEKLFF	TGCAGTGCTTGGACAGGGCGGCTTATGTGGGGTGAAAAACTGTTTTTT
TRBV12-5	TRBJ2-7	few	-	CASGPTDYEQYF	TGTGCTAGTGGGCCGACAGACTACGAGCAGTACTTC
TRBV7-6	TRBJ2-1	few	TRBD1	CASSLGPGQLSYNEQFF	TGTGCCAGCAGCTTAGGCCCGGGACAGCTATCCTACAATGAGCAGTTCTTC
TRBV12-3/TRBV12-4	TRBJ1-2	many	-	CASRVNRLPYGYTF	TGTGCCAGCAGAGTCAACAGGCTACCCTATGGCTACACCTTC
TRBV7-9	TRBJ2-1	-	TRBD2	CASSFWTSGRHNEQFF	TGTGCCAGCAGCTTCTGGACTAGCGGGAGGCACAATGAGCAGTTCTTC
TRBV12-3/TRBV12-4	TRBJ2-5	-	TRBD2	CASRTSGGGETQYF	TGTGCCAGCAGGACTAGCGGAGGCGGGGAGACCCAGTACTTC
TRBV20-1	TRBJ2-1	many	-	CSALRDVNEQFF	TGCAGTGCCCTGAGAGATGTGAATGAGCAGTTCTTC
TRBV15	TRBJ2-2	few	-	CATRKDSTNTGELFF	TGTGCCACCAGGAAAGACAGCACGAACACCGGGGAGCTGTTTTTT
TRBV12-3/TRBV12-4	TRBJ2-2	few	-	CASRAVRGINTGELFF	TGTGCCAGCAGAGCTGTTCGGGGAATAAACACCGGGGAGCTGTTTTTT
TRBV5-1	TRBJ2-1	-	-	CASSNPLRRNEQFF	TGCGCCAGCAGCAATCCATTAAGGCGCAATGAGCAGTTCTTC
TRBV12-3/TRBV12-4	TRBJ2-1	many	TRBD1	CASSLAQGDSGEQFF	TGTGCCAGCAGTTTAGCACAGGGGGATTCCGGGGAGCAGTTCTTC
TRBV11-2	TRBJ2-1	few	TRBD2	CASSTRLARSSYNEQFF	TGTGCCAGCAGCACCCGACTAGCGCGAAGCTCCTACAATGAGCAGTTCTTC
TRBV9	TRBJ2-7	-	-	CASSVVGGNQYF	TGTGCCAGCAGCGTAGTTGGCGGGAACCAGTACTTC
TRBV20-1	TRBJ2-7	-	-	CSARGREQYF	TGCAGTGCTAGAGGAAGGGAGCAGTACTTC
TRBV29-1	TRBJ2-7	many	-	CSVGGSLGEQYF	TGCAGCGTTGGTGGGTCCCTTGGGGAGCAGTACTTC
TRBV14	TRBJ1-1	few	-	CASSQQEWSTEAFF	TGTGCCAGCAGCCAACAGGAATGGAGCACTGAAGCTTTCTTT
TRBV4-2	TRBJ2-7	-	TRBD2	CASSQGIAGVSYEQYF	TGTGCCAGCAGCCAAGGAATAGCGGGAGTTTCCTACGAGCAGTACTTC
TRBV20-1	TRBJ1-6	-	-	CSVADHANSPLHF	TGCAGTGTAGCCGACCACGCCAATTCACCCCTCCACTTT
TRBV5-1	TRBJ2-3	-	TRBD2	CASSLASASGYTYTDTQYF	TGCGCCAGCAGCTTGGCGTCGGCTAGCGGATATACCTACACAGATACGCAGTATTTT
TRBV20-1	TRBJ1-1	many	TRBD1	CSARVTIGGTGMNTEAFF	TGCAGTGCTAGGGTCACGATAGGGGGGACAGGGATGAACACTGAAGCTTTCTTT
TRBV15	TRBJ1-5	-	-	CATSVGGVNQPQHF	TGTGCCACCAGCGTGGGGGGAGTAAATCAGCCCCAGCATTTT
TRBV20-1	TRBJ2-4	-	-	CSASRTVSIQYF	TGCAGTGCTAGTCGGACAGTCTCCATTCAGTACTTC
TRBV6-5	TRBJ2-1	-	-	CASSYGLRNEQFF	TGTGCCAGCAGTTACGGACTGCGCAATGAGCAGTTCTTC
TRBV29-1	TRBJ2-1	many	TRBD2	CSVGLAAYNEQFF	TGCAGCGTCGGACTAGCGGCCTACAATGAGCAGTTCTTC
TRBV12-3/TRBV12-4	TRBJ2-2	few	-	CASTKSETGELFF	TGTGCCAGCACCAAGTCGGAGACCGGGGAGCTGTTTTTT